The next 14 T cell receptor beta chains were all read from a single sample in a study of cytomegalovirus exposure and HLA in healthy donors. The PCR used 60 Vbeta and 13 Jbeta primers. Produced via immunoSEQ multiplex PCR; TCRdb's table is partial and in-frame only. Among approximately 160,000 clones, approximately 80% were seen once, and the ten largest hold roughly 2%. Material for sequencing was PBMCs. The origin of the receptors is a woman aged 18-29 years in good health and CMV-seronegative.

This chain links TRBV2 with TRBJ2-6; weak D call: TRBD1 (5 bases). Per the germline V gene, CDR1 is SNHLY and CDR2 is FYNNEI. The CDR3 runs 14 residues. Deletions cut 6 bases from V and 2 bases from J, with 8 bases between. DNA for the CDR3: TGTGCCAGCAGGGGGCTCGCTGGGGCCAACGTCCTGACTTTC. It codes for CASRGLAGANVLTF.

This chain connects TRBV4-2 to TRBJ1-6; TRBD1 agrees at 8 bases. This CDR3 comprises 14 residues. From germline, CDR1 is LGHNA and CDR2 YNFKEQ. V shed 4 bases and J 5 bases; nucleotides not matched to a gene: 1. DNA for the CDR3: TGTGCCAGCAGCCCGGACAGGGATAATTCACCCCTCCACTTT. It yields the protein CASSPDRDNSPLHF.

The rearrangement uses TRBV30 and TRBJ2-3; 10 bases align to TRBD2. Germline V gene sequence: CDR1 GTSNPN, CDR2 SVGIG (reference sequence). This CDR3 region has 16 residues. After removal of 0 bases from V and 0 bases from J, the junction contained 3 bases not matched to a gene. The CDR3 spells CAWSVLAGTSTDTQYF. The CDR3 DNA is TGTGCCTGGAGTGTACTAGCGGGGACTAGCACAGATACGCAGTATTTT.

With respect to this clone: Its ends do not fully match the called genes, so a read error is possible. The chain joins TRBV4-1 to TRBJ2-7; D gene uncertain. Germline CDR1 is MGHRA and CDR2 is YSYEKL. CDR3 length: 15 amino acids. The CDR3 loop reads CTSSQDPTNSYEQYF. In DNA form, the CDR3 reads TGCACCAGCAGCCAAGATCCAACAAACTCCTACGAGCAGTACTTC.

The V and J genes are TRBV6-1 and TRBJ1-4, with D perhaps matching TRBD1 (6 bases). Trimming stripped 10 bases from V and 8 bases from J, with 20 bases between. The CDR3 extends over 14 amino acids. Looked up from germline, CDR1 is MNHNS and CDR2 is SASEGT. CDR3 nucleotide sequence: TGTGCCACCAGGGGTAGGGGCGGCGGCGAAAAACTGTTTTTT. Translating gives CATRGRGGGEKLFF.

The chain recombines TRBV9 with TRBJ2-3; 10 positions match TRBD1. The V segment lost 2 bases and the J segment 6 bases; nucleotides outside the gene matches: 6. CDR1 SGDLS and CDR2 YYNGEE come from the germline V gene. The CDR3 consists of 15 residues. CDR3 in DNA: TGTGCCAGCAGCGTGGCGGGGACAGGGGAGGATACGCAGTATTTT. Amino acids: CASSVAGTGEDTQYF.

This chain joins TRBV7-2 and TRBJ1-6; perhaps TRBD1 as D (6 bases). Germline V CDR1 and CDR2: SGHTA, FQGNSA. Trimming cost V 2 bases and J 7 bases, with 12 bases left between them. There are 15 residues in the CDR3. The CDR3, as DNA: TGTGCCAGCAGCTTATCGGGGGGGCCCAATTCACCCCTCCACTTT. This encodes CASSLSGGPNSPLHF.

This chain uses TRBV2 with TRBJ2-5; 8 nucleotides line up with TRBD2. Germline assignment: CDR1 SNHLY and CDR2 FYNNEI. The CDR3 loop spans 16 amino acids. The J segment lost 2 bases and the V segment lost 6 bases, leaving 11 bases of the junction unmatched. The DNA for the CDR3 is TGTGCCAGCAGCGCCTATGTTAAGCGGGGGCAAGAGACCCAGTACTTC. Protein sequence: CASSAYVKRGQETQYF.

The chain is built from TRBV6-1 and TRBJ1-2, with D uncertain. V lost 2 bases, J lost 1 base, and 11 bases lay in between. Germline V gene lookup returns CDR1 MNHNS and CDR2 SASEGT. This CDR3 has 15 residues. CDR3 DNA: TGTGCCAGCAGTGAATCGGGAGGGATTAACTATGGCTACACCTTC. Translating gives CASSESGGINYGYTF.

The chain's CDR3 is CASSIDAGGAADTQYF. DNA for the CDR3: TGTGCCAGTAGTATAGATGCCGGGGGGGCAGCAGATACGCAGTATTTT. This sequence joins TRBV19 and TRBJ2-3, with 8 bases fitting TRBD2. Per the germline V gene, CDR1 is LNHDA and CDR2 is SQIVND (reference sequence). V lost 0 bases and J lost 4; bases outside the gene matches: 6. The CDR3 totals 16 residues.

V gene TRBV5-6 combines with J gene TRBJ1-5; D is uncertain. Germline V CDR1 and CDR2: SGHDT, YYEEEE. The CDR3 is 16 amino acids. Trimming took 0 bases from V and 0 from J, leaving 10 bases between them. CDR3 in amino acids: CASSLARGISNQPQHF. As DNA, the CDR3 is TGTGCCAGCAGCTTGGCCAGAGGAATTAGCAATCAGCCCCAGCATTTT.

V and J are TRBV5-8 and TRBJ2-6, with TRBD1 matching over 10 bases. Germline CDR1 is SGHTS and CDR2 is YDEGEE. This CDR3 has 16 residues. V trimming: 3 bases; J trimming: 1 base; junction bases outside the gene matches: 1. The CDR3 coding sequence is TGTGCCAGCAGCTCGGGACAGGGGTCTGGGGCCAACGTCCTGACTTTC. Encoded protein: CASSSGQGSGANVLTF. Drawing the rest from reference TRBV5-8 and TRBJ2-6, the complete variable domain is EAGVTQSPTHLIKTRGQQATLRCSPISGHTSVYWYQQALGLGLQFLLWYDEGEERNRGNFPPRFSGRQFPNYSSELNVNALELEDSALYLCASSSGQGSGANVLTFGAGSRLTVL.

V usage is TRBV2 and J usage is TRBJ1-5; D perhaps matches TRBD1 (5 bases). Per the germline V gene, CDR1 is SNHLY and CDR2 is FYNNEI. V was clipped by 7 bases and J by 0 bases, with 10 bases between them. The CDR3 has 14 residues. The CDR3 DNA sequence: TGTGCCAGCAATGCGGGGGTTAGCAATCAGCCCCAGCATTTT. As protein: CASNAGVSNQPQHF.

V usage is TRBV6-5 and J usage is TRBJ2-1, with D perhaps TRBD2 (6 bases). Germline lookup yields CDR1 MNHEY and CDR2 SVGAGI. This CDR3 is built from 15 residues. V was trimmed by 8 bases and J by 0 bases, leaving 14 bases between them. The CDR3: CASGDLEGSYNEQFF. As DNA, the CDR3 is TGTGCCAGCGGGGATTTGGAGGGCTCCTACAATGAGCAGTTCTTC.